This T cell receptor (beta chain) was recovered during a study of spatial heterogeneity in lung cancer. The germline V gene encodes CDR1 MNHNS and CDR2 SASEGT. This CDR3 region has 14 residues. V dropped 1 base and J dropped 4 bases, with 10 bases sitting between them. This clonotype occurred many times. TCRdb analysed the 5' RACE reads with MiXCR anew, one entry per CDR3 protein. The sample records approximately 49,000 distinct CDR3 sequences, over 4.5% being singletons. Time point defined: sample taken at primary tumor resection. This TCR was sampled from a male donor with early-stage non-small cell lung cancer. Source: PBMCs, taken at surgery. V and J are TRBV6-1 and TRBJ1-2; D might be TRBD1 (5 bases). The CDR3 loop reads CASSEGQNFYGYTF. CDR3 in DNA: TGTGCCAGCAGTGAAGGACAGAACTTCTATGGCTACACCTTC.